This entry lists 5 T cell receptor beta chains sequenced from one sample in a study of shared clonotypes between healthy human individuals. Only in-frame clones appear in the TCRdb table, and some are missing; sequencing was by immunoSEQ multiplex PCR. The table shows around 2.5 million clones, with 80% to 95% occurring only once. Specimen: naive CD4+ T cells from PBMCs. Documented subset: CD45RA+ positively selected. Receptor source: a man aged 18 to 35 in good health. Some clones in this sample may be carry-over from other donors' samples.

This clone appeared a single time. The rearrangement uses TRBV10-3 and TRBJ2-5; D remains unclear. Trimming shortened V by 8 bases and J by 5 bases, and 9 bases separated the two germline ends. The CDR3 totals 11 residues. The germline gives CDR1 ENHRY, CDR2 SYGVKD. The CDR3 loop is CAIGGRETQYF. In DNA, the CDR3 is TGTGCCATCGGCGGCCGGGAGACCCAGTACTTC.

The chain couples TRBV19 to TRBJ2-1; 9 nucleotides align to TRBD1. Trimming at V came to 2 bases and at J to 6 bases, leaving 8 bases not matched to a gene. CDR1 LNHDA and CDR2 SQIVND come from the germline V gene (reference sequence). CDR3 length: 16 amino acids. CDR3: CASSILGQGLFNEQFF. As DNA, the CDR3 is TGTGCCAGTAGTATACTCGGACAGGGGTTGTTCAATGAGCAGTTCTTC.

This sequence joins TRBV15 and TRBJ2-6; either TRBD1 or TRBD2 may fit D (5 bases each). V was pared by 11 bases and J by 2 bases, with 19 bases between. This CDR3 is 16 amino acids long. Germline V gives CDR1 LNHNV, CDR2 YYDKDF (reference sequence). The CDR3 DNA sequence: TGTGCCCCCCGGGGCCGGCGGTCCCCTGGGGCCAACGTCCTGACTTTC. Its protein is CAPRGRRSPGANVLTF.

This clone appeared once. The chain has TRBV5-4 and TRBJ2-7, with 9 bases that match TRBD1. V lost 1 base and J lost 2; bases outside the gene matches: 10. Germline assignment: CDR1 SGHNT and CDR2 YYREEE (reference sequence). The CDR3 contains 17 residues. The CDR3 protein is CASSLSYSGTGPYEQYF. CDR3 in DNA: TGTGCCAGCAGCTTGAGTTATTCCGGGACAGGGCCCTACGAGCAGTACTTC. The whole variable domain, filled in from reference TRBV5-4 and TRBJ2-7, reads ETGVTQSPTHLIKTRGQQVTLRCSSQSGHNTVSWYQQALGQGPQFIFQYYREEENGRGNFPPRFSGLQFPNYSSELNVNALELDDSALYLCASSLSYSGTGPYEQYFGPGTRLTVT.

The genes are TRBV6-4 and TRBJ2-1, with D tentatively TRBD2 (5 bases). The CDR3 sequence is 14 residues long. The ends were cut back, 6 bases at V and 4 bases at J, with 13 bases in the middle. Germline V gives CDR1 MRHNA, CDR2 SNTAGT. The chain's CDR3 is CASRREPFYNEQFF. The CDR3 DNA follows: TGTGCCAGCAGGAGGGAGCCATTTTACAATGAGCAGTTCTTC.